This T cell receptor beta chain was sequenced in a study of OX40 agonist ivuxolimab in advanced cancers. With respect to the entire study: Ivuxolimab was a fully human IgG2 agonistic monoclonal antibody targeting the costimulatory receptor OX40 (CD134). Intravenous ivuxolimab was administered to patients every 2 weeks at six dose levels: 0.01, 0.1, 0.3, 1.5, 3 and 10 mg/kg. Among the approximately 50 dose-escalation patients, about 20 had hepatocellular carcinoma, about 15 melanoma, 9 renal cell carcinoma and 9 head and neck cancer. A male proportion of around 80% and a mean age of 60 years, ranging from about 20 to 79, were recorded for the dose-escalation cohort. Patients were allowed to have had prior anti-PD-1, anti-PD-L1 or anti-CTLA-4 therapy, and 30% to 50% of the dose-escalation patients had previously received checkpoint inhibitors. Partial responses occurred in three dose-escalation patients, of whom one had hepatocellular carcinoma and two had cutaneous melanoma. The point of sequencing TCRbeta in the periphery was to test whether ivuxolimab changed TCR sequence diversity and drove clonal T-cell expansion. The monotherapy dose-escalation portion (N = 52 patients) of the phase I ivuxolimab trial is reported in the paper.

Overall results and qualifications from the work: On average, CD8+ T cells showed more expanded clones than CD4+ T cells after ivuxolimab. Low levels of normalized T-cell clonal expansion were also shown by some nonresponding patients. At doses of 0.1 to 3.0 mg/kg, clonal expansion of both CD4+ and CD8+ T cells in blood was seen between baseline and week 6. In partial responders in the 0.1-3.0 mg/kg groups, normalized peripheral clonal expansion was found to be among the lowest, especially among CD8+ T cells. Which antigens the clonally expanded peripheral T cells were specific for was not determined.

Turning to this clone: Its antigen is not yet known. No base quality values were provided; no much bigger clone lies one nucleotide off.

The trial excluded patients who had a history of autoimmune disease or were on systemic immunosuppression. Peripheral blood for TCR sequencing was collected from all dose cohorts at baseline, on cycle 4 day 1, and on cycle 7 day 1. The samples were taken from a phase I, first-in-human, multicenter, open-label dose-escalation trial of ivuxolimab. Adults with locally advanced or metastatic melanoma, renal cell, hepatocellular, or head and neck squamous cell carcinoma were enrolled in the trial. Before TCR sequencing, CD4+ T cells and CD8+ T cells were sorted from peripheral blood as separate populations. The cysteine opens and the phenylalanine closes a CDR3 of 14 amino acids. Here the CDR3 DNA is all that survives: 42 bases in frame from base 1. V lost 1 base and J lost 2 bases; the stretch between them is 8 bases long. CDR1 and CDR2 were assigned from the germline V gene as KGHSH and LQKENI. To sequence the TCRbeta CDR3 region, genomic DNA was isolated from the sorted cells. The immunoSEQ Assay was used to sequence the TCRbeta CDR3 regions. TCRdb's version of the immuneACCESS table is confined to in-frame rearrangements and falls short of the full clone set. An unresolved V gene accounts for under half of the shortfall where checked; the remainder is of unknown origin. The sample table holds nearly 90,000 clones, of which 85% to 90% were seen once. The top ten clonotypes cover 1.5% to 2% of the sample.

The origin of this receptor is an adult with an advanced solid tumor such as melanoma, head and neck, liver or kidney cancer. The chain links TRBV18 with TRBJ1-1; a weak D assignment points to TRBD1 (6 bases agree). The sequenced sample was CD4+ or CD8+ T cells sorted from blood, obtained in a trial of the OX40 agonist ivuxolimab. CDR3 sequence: CASSPRGLNTEAFF. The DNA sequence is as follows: TGTGCCAGCTCACCACGGGGGCTCAACACTGAAGCTTTCTTT.